One sample yielded the 10 T cell receptor beta chains listed below, sequenced in a study of CD8+CD57+ T cells in acquired aplastic anemia. An expansion of CD8+CD57+ cells by flow cytometry had been shown in patients chosen for sequencing. Genomic DNA provided the template from which TCR beta VDJ and CDR3 profiles were obtained. TCRdb called the reads again in MiXCR, with one record for every CDR3 protein. This repertoire shows 300,000 or so distinct CDR3 sequences, 45% to 65% found once; its top ten account for 1.3%. The sequencing sample was made of sorted CD4+, CD8+, or CD8+CD57+ T cells (not recorded which) from PBMCs. These receptors originate from a human donor with aplastic anemia.

This clonotype has a count of ten or more. This chain uses TRBV3-1 with TRBJ2-7; perhaps TRBD2 as D (5 bases). The V gene's germline CDR1 is LGHDT and CDR2 YNNKEL (reference sequence). Trimming took off 4 bases at V and 2 bases at J, with 15 bases between the two ends. This CDR3 spans 15 amino acids. The CDR3, as DNA: TGTGCCAGCAGCCCCGCCGACTATGGCCCCTACGAGCAGTACTTC. It specifies CASSPADYGPYEQYF.

This clonotype has a count of ten or more. This chain joins TRBV2 and TRBJ2-5; D unresolved. Germline V gene sequence: CDR1 SNHLY, CDR2 FYNNEI. This CDR3 region has 10 residues. Deletions cut 5 bases from V and 3 bases from J, with 1 base between. The CDR3 sequence: CASSKETQYF. In DNA form, the CDR3 reads TGTGCCAGCAGTAAAGAGACCCAGTACTTC.

This chain joins TRBV5-1 and TRBJ2-7, with TRBD1 matching 9 bases. Germline CDR1 is SGHRS and CDR2 is YFSETQ. V shed 3 bases, J shed 2 bases, and the junction held 6 bases outside the gene matches. This CDR3 spans 15 amino acids. The DNA for the CDR3 is TGCGCCAGCAGCTCGGACAGGGGACTTGCCTACGAGCAGTACTTC. This translates into CASSSDRGLAYEQYF.

The chain recombines TRBV7-8 with TRBJ2-7; no clear D gene. CDR1 SGHVS and CDR2 FQNEAQ come from the germline V gene. This CDR3 comprises 16 residues. Trimming took off 2 bases at V and 1 base at J, with 15 bases between the two ends. DNA for the CDR3: TGTGCCAGCAGCTTAACGGAAAACAGCCTTTCCTACGAGCAGTACTTC. Translating gives CASSLTENSLSYEQYF.

The chain is built from TRBV6-5 and TRBJ2-1; perhaps TRBD1 as D (7 bases). CDR1 is MNHEY and CDR2 is SVGAGI in the germline V gene. The CDR3 is 15 amino acids. The V gene lost 3 bases and the J gene lost 4 bases, with 13 bases spanning the gap. CDR3 bases: TGTGCCAGCAGTTATGTGACAGGGAGGTACAATGAGCAGTTCTTC. Translating gives CASSYVTGRYNEQFF.

The chain is built from TRBV11-2 and TRBJ2-5, with 12 positions matching TRBD2. The junction had 3 bases not matched to a gene; V was cut back by 3 bases and J by 1 base. Germline lookup yields CDR1 SGHAT and CDR2 FQNNGV. This CDR3 is 16 amino acids long. The CDR3 nucleotides are TGTGCCAGCAGCTTCACTAGCGGGGGGTCCCAAGAGACCCAGTACTTC. Its translation is CASSFTSGGSQETQYF.

V usage is TRBV5-6 and J usage is TRBJ1-3; D ambiguous. This CDR3 comprises 14 residues. V was shortened by 7 bases and J by 2 bases, with 13 bases between the two germline ends. Germline V lookup: CDR1 SGHDT, CDR2 YYEEEE. This chain's CDR3 is CASGGSSAGNTIYF. The CDR3, as DNA: TGTGCCAGCGGCGGGAGCTCAGCTGGAAACACCATATATTTT.

V and J are TRBV29-1 and TRBJ2-5; 8 positions match TRBD1. With 7 bases clipped from V and 4 bases from J, the junction kept 14 bases outside the gene matches. Germline V lookup: CDR1 SQVTM, CDR2 ANQGSEA. The CDR3 extends over 15 amino acids. CDR3 in DNA: TGCAGCGCCCAAGGGGGCAGGGGGCGGACAGAGACCCAGTACTTC. This sequence encodes CSAQGGRGRTETQYF.

This clonotype was observed a few times. The chain carries TRBV7-9 and TRBJ2-1, with D tentatively TRBD2 (7 bases). V lost 7 bases to trimming and J lost 0 bases, with 10 bases between them. Germline CDR1 is SEHNR and CDR2 is FQNEAQ (reference sequence). The CDR3 totals 14 residues. The CDR3 loop reads CASKGGSSYNEQFF. The DNA for the CDR3 is TGTGCCAGCAAGGGGGGGAGCTCCTACAATGAGCAGTTCTTC.

V is TRBV19 and J is TRBJ1-1, with 9 bases aligning to TRBD1. The CDR3 consists of 17 residues. Germline values: CDR1 LNHDA, CDR2 SQIVND (reference sequence). V lost 5 bases to trimming and J lost 4 bases; unmatched junction nucleotides: 14. CDR3 DNA: TGTGCCAGTAGTCCTCGGGACAGGGTGCAGGGTGGCACTGAAGCTTTCTTT. The encoded protein is CASSPRDRVQGGTEAFF.